This T cell receptor beta chain was recovered during a study of blood T cells in healthy people across ages. Alongside a J-beta primer mix, a sample-barcoded 5' primer served in a second PCR lasting roughly 6 to 11 cycles. Per sample, CDR3-containing paired-end reads numbered at least 3 million. TCRdb re-called the 5' RACE reads through MiXCR, storing one row per CDR3 protein. The sample records 700,000 to 900,000 distinct CDR3 sequences, roughly 53% being singletons. Germline lookup yields CDR1 SGHAT and CDR2 FQNNGV. The CDR3 consists of 18 residues. This clonotype was recorded a few times. A much larger clone is a single base away; this may be a read error.

The chain is built from TRBV11-2 and TRBJ2-3; 9 bases are a match to TRBD2. The sequencing sample was made of blood. The TCR was taken from a man at least 80 years old in good health. In DNA, the CDR3 is TGTGCCGGCAGCTTAGGGGTGGTCGAGCGGGAGGCGGACAGATACGCGTATTTT. This sequence encodes CAGSLGVVEREADRYAYF. The full variable domain, its missing parts supplied by reference TRBV11-2 and TRBJ2-3, is EAGVAQSPRYKIIEKRQSVAFWCNPISGHATLYWYQQILGQGPKLLIQFQNNGVVDDSQLPKDRFSAERLKGVDSTLKIQPAKLEDSAVYLCAGSLGVVEREADRYAYFGPGTRLTVL.